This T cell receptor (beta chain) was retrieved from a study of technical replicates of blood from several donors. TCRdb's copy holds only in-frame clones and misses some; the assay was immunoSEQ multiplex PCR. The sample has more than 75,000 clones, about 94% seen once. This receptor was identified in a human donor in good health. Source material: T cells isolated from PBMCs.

The CDR3 bases are TGTGCCAGCAGCCGTGACAGGTCTAGCTCCTACGAGCAGTACTTC. Protein: CASSRDRSSSYEQYF. The chain recombines TRBV5-4 with TRBJ2-7; TRBD1 is a possible D gene (6 bases). The ends were cut back, 4 bases at V and 0 bases at J, with 14 bases in the middle. From germline, CDR1 is SGHNT and CDR2 YYREEE (reference sequence). The CDR3 is made up of 15 amino acids.